The TCR beta chain described here comes from a study of Ad26.COV2.S vaccination and SARS-CoV-2 variants (dated by TCRdb to about 2021). Background on the whole study: Vaccine-arm donors were drawn from COV1001, a multicentre, randomized, double-blind, placebo-controlled phase I-IIa trial of Ad26.COV2.S in healthy adults. Dosing of Ad26.COV2.S was intramuscular, at either 5x10^10 or 1x10^11 viral particles, delivered as one shot or as two shots spaced 56 days apart. Trial participants were randomized into five groups of five, in which low-dose or high-dose Ad26.COV2.S was given once or twice, or placebo was given on both occasions. The TCR-sequenced set comprised around 30 samples: some 20 Ad26.COV2.S vaccine recipients, 5 placebo recipients and 8 SARS-CoV-2 convalescent individuals. Blinding of investigators to trial group allocation was maintained during experiments and outcome assessment. The specificity and breadth of SARS-CoV-2-reactive T cell receptors after Ad26.COV2.S vaccination were assessed by TCRbeta repertoire sequencing.

The immunoSEQ Assay was the method used to sequence TCRbeta CDR3 regions. After extraction, genomic DNA underwent amplification by bias-controlled multiplex PCR, followed by high-throughput sequencing. Turning to the authors' computational methods: To quantify the absolute abundance of each unique TCRbeta CDR3 region, sequences were collapsed and filtered. T cell fraction was estimated by normalization of TCRbeta template counts to usable DNA, with usable DNA being measured through amplification of reference genes present in all nucleated cells. Repertoire TCRs were annotated as SARS-CoV-2-specific when V gene, CDR3 amino acid sequence and J gene were exactly matched to a known reactive TCR set. MIRA supplied the reference SARS-CoV-2 TCR set, which was filtered for enrichment in COVID-19-positive ImmuneCODE repertoires so that public or cross-reactive TCRs were removed. Drawing on the MIRA antigens, annotated TCRs were analysed further at the level of specific ORF or position within ORF. Breadth was defined as annotated unique rearrangements over total unique productive rearrangements; depth was the summed frequency of those rearrangements. Two-sided Wilcoxon rank-sum tests were used to compare TCR breadth between groups. The clones in this table, taken by TCRdb from immuneACCESS, are in-frame only. Not every clone is retained; where verified, under half of the shortfall comes from an unresolved V gene, and the cause of the rest is unknown. The DNA was the basis for D and trimming; V, J and clone size are from that table. The sample data list approximately 410,000 clones, and roughly 90% of these were observed just once. The ten top clones hold 3.6% of the sample.

A note on this clone: Its antigen is not yet known. No qualities accompany the bases; no much larger clone lies one base away.

Broad study findings and their caveats: After vaccination, spike-specific CD8+ and CD4+ T cell responses were reported to show substantial breadth. Comparable non-spike TCR breadth was observed between vaccine and placebo recipients, consistent with only spike being contained in the vaccine. The study lacked the statistical power to compare responses across vaccine doses or regimens. Compared with placebo recipients, Ad26.COV2.S recipients showed higher spike-specific TCR breadth (P = 0.0014). It was noted by the authors that total T cell responses may have been underestimated by the TCR breadth and depth analyses.

The sample's treatment or condition, from its label and the paper: over 15 received Ad26.COV2.S at low or high dose, single or two shots; roughly five received placebo; per-sample allocation not given. Repertoires of vaccine and placebo recipients were sequenced from samples collected on day 63 after the first injection. Between 29 July and 7 August 2020, Cohort 1b enrolled around 25 adults aged 18-55 years at one site in Boston, USA. Ad26.COV2.S was a replication-incompetent adenovirus type 26 vector that expressed a prefusion-stabilized SARS-CoV-2 spike protein derived from the original Wuhan strain. Via the germline V gene (reference sequence), CDR1 is SGHNT and CDR2 YYREEE. A distance of 13 bases separates the germline ends of V and J, which lose 4 bases and 0 bases respectively. The CDR3 starts with the cysteine, ends with the phenylalanine, and has 15 residues. CDR3 DNA is the only sequence kept; it has 45 bases, read in frame from the first base.

The source is a person between 18 and 59 years old who received the Ad26.COV2.S COVID-19 vaccine or a placebo. The rearranged segments are TRBV5-4 and TRBJ1-2; TRBD1 is perhaps the D gene, given 5 matching bases. The specimen comprised peripheral blood, sampled in a trial of Ad26.COV2.S vaccine versus placebo. The base sequence is TGTGCCAGCAGCAAGGGGCGACTAGCTAACTATGGCTACACCTTC. Translated, it reads CASSKGRLANYGYTF.